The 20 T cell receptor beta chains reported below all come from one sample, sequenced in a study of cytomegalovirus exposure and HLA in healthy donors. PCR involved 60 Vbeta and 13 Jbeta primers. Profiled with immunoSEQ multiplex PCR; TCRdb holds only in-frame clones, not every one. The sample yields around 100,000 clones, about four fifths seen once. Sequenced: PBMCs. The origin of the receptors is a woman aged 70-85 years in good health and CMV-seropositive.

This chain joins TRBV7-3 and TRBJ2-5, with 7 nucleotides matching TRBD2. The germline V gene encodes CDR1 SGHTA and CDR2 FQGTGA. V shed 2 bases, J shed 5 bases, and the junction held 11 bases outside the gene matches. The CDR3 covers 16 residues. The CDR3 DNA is TGTGCCAGCAGCTTATCTGGAGCGGGGCCCCGGGAGACCCAGTACTTC. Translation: CASSLSGAGPRETQYF.

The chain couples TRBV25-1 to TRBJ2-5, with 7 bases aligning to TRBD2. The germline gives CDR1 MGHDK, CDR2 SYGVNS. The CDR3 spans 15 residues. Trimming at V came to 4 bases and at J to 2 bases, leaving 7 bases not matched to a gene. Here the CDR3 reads CASSALVGGQETQYF. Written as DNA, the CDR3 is TGTGCCAGCAGTGCCCTAGTGGGAGGGCAAGAGACCCAGTACTTC.

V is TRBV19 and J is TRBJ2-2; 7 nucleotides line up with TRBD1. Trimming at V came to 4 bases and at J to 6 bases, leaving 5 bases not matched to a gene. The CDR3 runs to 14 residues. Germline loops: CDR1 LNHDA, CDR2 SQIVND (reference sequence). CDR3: CASSSTRGPGELFF. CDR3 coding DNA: TGTGCCAGTAGTAGCACAAGGGGGCCCGGGGAGCTGTTTTTT. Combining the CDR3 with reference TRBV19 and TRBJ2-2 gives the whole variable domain DGGITQSPKYLFRKEGQNVTLSCEQNLNHDAMYWYRQDPGQGLRLIYYSQIVNDFQKGDIAEGYSVSREKKESFPLTVTSAQKNPTAFYLCASSSTRGPGELFFGEGSRLTVL.

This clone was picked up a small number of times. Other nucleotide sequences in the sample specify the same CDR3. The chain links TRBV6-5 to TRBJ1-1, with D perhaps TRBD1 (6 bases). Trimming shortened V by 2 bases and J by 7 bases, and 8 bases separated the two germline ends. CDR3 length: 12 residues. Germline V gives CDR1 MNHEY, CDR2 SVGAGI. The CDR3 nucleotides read TGTGCCAGCAGTTACCGAGGGGGTGAAGCTTTCTTT. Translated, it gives CASSYRGGEAFF.

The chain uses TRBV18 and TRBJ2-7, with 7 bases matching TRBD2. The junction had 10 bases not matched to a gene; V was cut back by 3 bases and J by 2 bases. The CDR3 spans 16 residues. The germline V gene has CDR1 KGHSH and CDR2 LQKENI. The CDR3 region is CASSPSASGSTYEQYF. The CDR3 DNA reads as TGTGCCAGCTCACCTTCCGCTAGCGGATCTACCTACGAGCAGTACTTC. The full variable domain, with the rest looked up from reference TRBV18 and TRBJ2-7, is NAGVMQNPRHLVRRRGQEARLRCSPMKGHSHVYWYRQLPEEGLKFMVYLQKENIIDESGMPKERFSAEFPKEGPSILRIQQVVRGDSAAYFCASSPSASGSTYEQYFGPGTRLTVT.

The CDR3: CSVDKGLAGADTQYF. DNA of the CDR3: TGCAGCGTTGATAAGGGGCTAGCGGGTGCAGATACGCAGTATTTT. The V and J genes are TRBV29-1 and TRBJ2-3; 8 bases map to TRBD2. The V gene end was trimmed by 3 bases and the J gene end by 4 bases; junction bases not matched to a gene: 9. The CDR3 extends over 15 amino acids. Germline V gene data show CDR1 as SQVTM and CDR2 as ANQGSEA.

CDR3 residues: CASSHRDKRYEQYF. In DNA, the CDR3 is TGTGCCAGCAGTCACAGAGACAAACGCTACGAGCAGTACTTC. J is TRBJ2-7 and V is TRBV28; D is ambiguous. V lost 5 bases and J 3 bases, leaving 14 bases between the germline ends. This CDR3 is built from 14 residues. CDR1 and CDR2 from the germline V gene are MDHEN and SYDVKM. Combining the CDR3 with reference TRBV28 and TRBJ2-7 gives the whole variable domain DVKVTQSSRYLVKRTGEKVFLECVQDMDHENMFWYRQDPGLGLRLIYFSYDVKMKEKGDIPEGYSVSREKKERFSLILESASTNQTSMYLCASSHRDKRYEQYFGPGTRLTVT.

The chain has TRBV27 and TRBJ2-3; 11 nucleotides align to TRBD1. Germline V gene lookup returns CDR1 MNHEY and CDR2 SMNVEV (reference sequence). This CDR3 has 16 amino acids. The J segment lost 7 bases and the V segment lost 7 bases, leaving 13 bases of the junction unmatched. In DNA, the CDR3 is TGTGCCAGCACCTCCTCCGGGACAGGGGGTTATTATACGCAGTATTTT. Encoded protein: CASTSSGTGGYYTQYF.

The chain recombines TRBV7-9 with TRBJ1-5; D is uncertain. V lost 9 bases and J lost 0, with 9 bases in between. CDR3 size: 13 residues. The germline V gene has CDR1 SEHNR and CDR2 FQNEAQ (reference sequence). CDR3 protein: CASTENSNQPQHF. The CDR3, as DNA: TGTGCCAGTACAGAAAATAGCAATCAGCCCCAGCATTTT.

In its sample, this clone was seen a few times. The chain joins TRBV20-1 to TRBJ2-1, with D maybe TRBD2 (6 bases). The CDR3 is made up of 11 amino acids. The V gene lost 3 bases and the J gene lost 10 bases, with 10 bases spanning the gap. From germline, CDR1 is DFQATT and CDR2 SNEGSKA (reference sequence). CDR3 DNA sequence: TGCAGTGCTAGGGGGGGTTGGGAGCAGTTCTTC. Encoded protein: CSARGGWEQFF.

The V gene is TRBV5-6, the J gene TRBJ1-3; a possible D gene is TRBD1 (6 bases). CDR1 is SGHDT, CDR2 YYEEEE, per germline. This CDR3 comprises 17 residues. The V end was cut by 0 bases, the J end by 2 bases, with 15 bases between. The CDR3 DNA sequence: TGTGCCAGCAGCTTGGCCCGTTCAGGGGTGGCTGGAAACACCATATATTTT. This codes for CASSLARSGVAGNTIYF. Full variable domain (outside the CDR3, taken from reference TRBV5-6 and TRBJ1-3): DAGVTQSPTHLIKTRGQQVTLRCSPKSGHDTVSWYQQALGQGPQFIFQYYEEEERQRGNFPDRFSGHQFPNYSSELNVNALLLGDSALYLCASSLARSGVAGNTIYFGEGSWLTVV.

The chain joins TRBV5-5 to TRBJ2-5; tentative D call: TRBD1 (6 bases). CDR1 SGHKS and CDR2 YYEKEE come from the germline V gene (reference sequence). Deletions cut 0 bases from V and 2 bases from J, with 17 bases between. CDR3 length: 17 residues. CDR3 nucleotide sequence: TGTGCCAGCAGCTTGGGAGGGAAGGCAGGGGAACAAGAGACCCAGTACTTC. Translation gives CASSLGGKAGEQETQYF. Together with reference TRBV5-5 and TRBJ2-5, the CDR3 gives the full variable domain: DAGVTQSPTHLIKTRGQQVTLRCSPISGHKSVSWYQQVLGQGPQFIFQYYEKEERGRGNFPDRFSARQFPNYSSELNVNALLLGDSALYLCASSLGGKAGEQETQYFGPGTRLLVL.

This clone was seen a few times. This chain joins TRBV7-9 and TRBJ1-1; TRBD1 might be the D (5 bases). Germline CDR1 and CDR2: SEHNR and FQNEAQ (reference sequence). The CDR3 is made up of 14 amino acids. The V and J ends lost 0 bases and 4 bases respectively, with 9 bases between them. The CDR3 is CASSLAGGVTEAFF. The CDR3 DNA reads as TGTGCCAGCAGCTTAGCGGGGGGGGTCACTGAAGCTTTCTTT.

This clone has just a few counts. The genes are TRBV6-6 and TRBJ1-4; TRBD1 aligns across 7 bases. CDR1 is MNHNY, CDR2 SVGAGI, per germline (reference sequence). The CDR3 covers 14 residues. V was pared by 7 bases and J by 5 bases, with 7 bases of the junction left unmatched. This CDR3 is CASIAGTANEKLFF. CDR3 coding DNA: TGTGCCAGCATAGCCGGGACAGCAAATGAAAAACTGTTTTTT.

The CDR3 is CASSPTDRSYSYEQYF. In DNA, the CDR3 is TGTGCCAGCAGCCCTACTGACAGGTCCTACTCCTACGAGCAGTACTTC. The chain uses TRBV7-3 and TRBJ2-7, with D perhaps TRBD1 (6 bases). Germline lookup yields CDR1 SGHTA and CDR2 FQGTGA. The length of the CDR3 is 16 residues. V gave up 5 bases and J gave up 0 bases, with 17 bases separating them.

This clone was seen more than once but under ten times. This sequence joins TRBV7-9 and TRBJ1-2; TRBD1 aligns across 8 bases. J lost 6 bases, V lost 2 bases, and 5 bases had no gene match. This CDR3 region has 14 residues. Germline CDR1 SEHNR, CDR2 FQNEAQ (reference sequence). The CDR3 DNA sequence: TGTGCCAGCAGCTTATCCTGGACAGGGAATGGCTACACCTTC. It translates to CASSLSWTGNGYTF.

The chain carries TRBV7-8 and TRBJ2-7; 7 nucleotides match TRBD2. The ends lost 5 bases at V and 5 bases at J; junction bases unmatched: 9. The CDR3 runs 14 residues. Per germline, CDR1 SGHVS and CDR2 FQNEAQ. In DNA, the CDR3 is TGTGCCAGCAGCCCCCCGGGGGGTAGGGACGAGCAGTACTTC. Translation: CASSPPGGRDEQYF.

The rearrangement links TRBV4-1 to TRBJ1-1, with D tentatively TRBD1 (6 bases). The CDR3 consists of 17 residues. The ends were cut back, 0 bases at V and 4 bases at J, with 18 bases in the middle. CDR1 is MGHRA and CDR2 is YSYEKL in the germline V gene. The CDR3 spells CASSQDSEDLRGTEAFF. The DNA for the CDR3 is TGCGCCAGCAGCCAAGATTCAGAGGACCTCAGGGGCACTGAAGCTTTCTTT.

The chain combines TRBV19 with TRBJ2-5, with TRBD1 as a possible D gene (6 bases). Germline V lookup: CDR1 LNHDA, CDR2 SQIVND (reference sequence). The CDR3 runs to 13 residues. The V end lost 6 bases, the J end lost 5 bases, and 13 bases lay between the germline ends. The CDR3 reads CASSPGTGETQYF. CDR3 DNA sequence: TGTGCCAGTAGCCCCGGTACAGGGGAGACCCAGTACTTC.

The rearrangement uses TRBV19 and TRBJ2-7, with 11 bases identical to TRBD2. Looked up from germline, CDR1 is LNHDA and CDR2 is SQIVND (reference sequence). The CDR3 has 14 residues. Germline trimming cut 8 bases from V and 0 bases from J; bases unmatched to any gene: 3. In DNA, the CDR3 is TGTGCCAGTCGCACTAGCGGGAGCTCCTACGAGCAGTACTTC. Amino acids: CASRTSGSSYEQYF.